Following are 7 T cell receptor beta chains from one sample sequenced in a study of cytomegalovirus exposure and HLA in healthy donors. Method: immunoSEQ multiplex PCR; TCRdb's copy keeps in-frame clones and lacks some. The sample contains approximately 200,000 clones, 84% of which appear only once. The material sequenced was PBMCs. The receptor set was obtained from a woman aged 25 to 39 in good health and CMV-seropositive.

This chain connects TRBV21-1 to TRBJ1-1. TRBV21-1 is a pseudogene segment. The CDR3 length is 19 residues. The CDR3 coding sequence is TGTGCCAGCAGCAAAGTTATCACCCGGGGACTGCACATGAACACTGAAGCTTTCTTT. Translating gives CASSKVITRGLHMNTEAFF.

V gene TRBV7-9 combines with J gene TRBJ2-2; tentatively, D is TRBD2 (5 bases). V lost 4 bases and J lost 9, with 12 bases in between. This CDR3 has 13 residues. Germline CDR1 reads SEHNR; CDR2 reads FQNEAQ (reference sequence). CDR3 region: CASSSPGGWELFF. CDR3 bases: TGTGCCAGCAGCTCCCCCGGCGGGTGGGAGCTGTTTTTT. Supplemented by reference TRBV7-9 and TRBJ2-2, the full variable domain reads DTGVSQNPRHKITKRGQNVTFRCDPISEHNRLYWYRQTLGQGPEFLTYFQNEAQLEKSRLLSDRFSAERPKGSFSTLEIQRTEQGDSAMYLCASSSPGGWELFFGEGSRLTVL.

The chain has TRBV6-6 and TRBJ2-7, with TRBD1 matching 7 bases. This CDR3 contains 15 residues. The germline CDR1 and CDR2 sequences are MNHNY and SVGAGI (reference sequence). The trim removed 6 bases at V and 6 bases at J, leaving 14 bases unmatched. The DNA for the CDR3 is TGTGCCAGCAGGACCGTCGTTGTAGGGGGCGCCGAGCAGTACTTC. It translates to CASRTVVVGGAEQYF.

The chain combines TRBV11-2 with TRBJ2-2, with 7 bases matching TRBD2. Germline values: CDR1 SGHAT, CDR2 FQNNGV. The J segment lost 3 bases and the V segment lost 7 bases, leaving 5 bases of the junction unmatched. This CDR3 comprises 14 residues. The CDR3 region has the DNA TGTGCCAGCAACCTAGCGGACTACACCGGGGAGCTGTTTTTT. It encodes CASNLADYTGELFF.

The chain couples TRBV7-8 to TRBJ2-3; TRBD2 matches at 10 bases. The J segment lost 5 bases and the V segment lost 3 bases, leaving 11 bases of the junction unmatched. Germline CDR1 reads SGHVS; CDR2 reads FQNEAQ. The CDR3 length is 17 residues. The CDR3 spells CASSLSPAGGGVDTQYF. CDR3 bases: TGTGCCAGCAGCTTGTCCCCAGCGGGAGGGGGGGTAGATACGCAGTATTTT.

The J gene is TRBJ2-5, the V gene TRBV7-9; weak D call: TRBD2 (7 bases). From germline, CDR1 is SEHNR and CDR2 FQNEAQ (reference sequence). V lost 0 bases, J lost 4 bases, and 12 bases lay in between. This CDR3 is built from 15 residues. In DNA form, the CDR3 reads TGTGCCAGCAGCTTAGCGGGAGGGGGTGGAGAGACCCAGTACTTC. It translates to CASSLAGGGGETQYF.

The chain is built from TRBV11-2 and TRBJ1-4, with a tentative D call TRBD1 (5 bases). V lost 5 bases and J lost 6, with 16 bases in between. Germline assignment: CDR1 SGHAT and CDR2 FQNNGV. The CDR3 has 15 residues. CDR3 protein: CASSQSGGSDEKLFF. CDR3 bases: TGTGCCAGCAGCCAATCGGGGGGATCGGATGAAAAACTGTTTTTT.